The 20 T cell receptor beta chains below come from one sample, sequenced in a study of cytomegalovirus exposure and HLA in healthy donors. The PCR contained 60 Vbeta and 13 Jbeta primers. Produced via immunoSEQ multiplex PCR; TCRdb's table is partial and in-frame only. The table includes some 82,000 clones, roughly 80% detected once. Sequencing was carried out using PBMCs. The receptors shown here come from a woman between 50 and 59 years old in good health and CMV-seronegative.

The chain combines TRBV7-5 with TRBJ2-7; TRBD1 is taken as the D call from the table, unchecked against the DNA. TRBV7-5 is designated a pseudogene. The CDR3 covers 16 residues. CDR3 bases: TGTGCCAGAAGCTTAGATCCCGACAGGGGGCGATACGAGCAGTACGTC. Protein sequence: CARSLDPDRGRYEQYV.

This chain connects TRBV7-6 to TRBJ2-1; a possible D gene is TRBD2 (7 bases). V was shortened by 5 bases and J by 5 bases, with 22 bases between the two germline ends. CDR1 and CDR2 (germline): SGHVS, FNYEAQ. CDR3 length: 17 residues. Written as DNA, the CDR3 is TGTGCCAGCAGCCCAGAGGGGGGGGAGCGGGGAGACAATGAGCAGTTCTTC. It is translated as CASSPEGGERGDNEQFF.

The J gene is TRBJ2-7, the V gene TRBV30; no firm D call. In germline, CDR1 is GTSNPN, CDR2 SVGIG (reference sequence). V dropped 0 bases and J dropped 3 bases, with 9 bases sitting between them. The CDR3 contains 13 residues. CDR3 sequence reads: CAWSVRGNYEQYV. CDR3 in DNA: TGTGCCTGGAGTGTACGCGGTAACTACGAGCAGTACGTC.

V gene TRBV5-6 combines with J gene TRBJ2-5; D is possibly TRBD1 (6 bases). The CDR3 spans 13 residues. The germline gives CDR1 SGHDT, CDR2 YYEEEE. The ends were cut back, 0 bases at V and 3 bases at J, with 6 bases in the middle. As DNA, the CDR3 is TGTGCCAGCAGCTTGGGGACAGAAGAGACCCAGTACTTC. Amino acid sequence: CASSLGTEETQYF. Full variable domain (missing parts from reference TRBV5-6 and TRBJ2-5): DAGVTQSPTHLIKTRGQQVTLRCSPKSGHDTVSWYQQALGQGPQFIFQYYEEEERQRGNFPDRFSGHQFPNYSSELNVNALLLGDSALYLCASSLGTEETQYFGPGTRLLVL.

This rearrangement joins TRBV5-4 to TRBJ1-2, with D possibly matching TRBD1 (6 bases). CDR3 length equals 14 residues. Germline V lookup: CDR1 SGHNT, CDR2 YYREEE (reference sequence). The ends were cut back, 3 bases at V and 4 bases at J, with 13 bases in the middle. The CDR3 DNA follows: TGTGCCAGCAGCTCGGAGGGGGGGATCTATGGCTACACCTTC. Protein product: CASSSEGGIYGYTF.

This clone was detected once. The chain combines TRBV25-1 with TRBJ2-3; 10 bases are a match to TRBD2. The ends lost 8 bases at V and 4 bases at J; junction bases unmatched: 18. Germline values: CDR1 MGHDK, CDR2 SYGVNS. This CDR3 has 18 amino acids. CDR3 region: CASGAFGGSGGAADTQYF. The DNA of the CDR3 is TGTGCCAGCGGGGCTTTCGGTGGAAGCGGGGGGGCCGCAGATACGCAGTATTTT. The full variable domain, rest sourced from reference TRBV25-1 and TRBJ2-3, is EADIYQTPRYLVIGTGKKITLECSQTMGHDKMYWYQQDPGMELHLIHYSYGVNSTEKGDLSSESTVSRIRTEHFPLTLESARPSHTSQYLCASGAFGGSGGAADTQYFGPGTRLTVL.

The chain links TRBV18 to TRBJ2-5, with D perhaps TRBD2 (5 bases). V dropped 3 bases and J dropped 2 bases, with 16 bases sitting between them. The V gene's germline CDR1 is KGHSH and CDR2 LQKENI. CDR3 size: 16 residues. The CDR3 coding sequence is TGTGCCAGCTCACCGATTGAGGCTAGCTTTCAAGAGACCCAGTACTTC. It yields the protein CASSPIEASFQETQYF.

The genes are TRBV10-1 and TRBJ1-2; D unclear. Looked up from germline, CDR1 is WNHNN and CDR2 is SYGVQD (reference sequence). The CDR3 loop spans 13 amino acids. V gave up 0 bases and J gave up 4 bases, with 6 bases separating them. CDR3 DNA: TGCGCCAGCAGTGAGTCCCCCATCTATGGCTACACCTTC. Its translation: CASSESPIYGYTF.

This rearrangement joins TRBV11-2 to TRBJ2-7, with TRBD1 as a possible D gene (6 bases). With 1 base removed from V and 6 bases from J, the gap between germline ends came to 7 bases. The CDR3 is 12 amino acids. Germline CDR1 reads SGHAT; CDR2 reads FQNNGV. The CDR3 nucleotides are TGTGCCAGCAGCTTAGCAGGGGTCGAGCAGTACGTC. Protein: CASSLAGVEQYV.

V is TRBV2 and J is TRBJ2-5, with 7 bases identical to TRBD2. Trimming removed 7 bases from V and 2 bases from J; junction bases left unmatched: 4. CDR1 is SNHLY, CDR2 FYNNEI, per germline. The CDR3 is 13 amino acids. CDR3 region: CASKGGIQETQYF. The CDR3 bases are TGTGCCAGCAAGGGAGGGATACAAGAGACCCAGTACTTC.

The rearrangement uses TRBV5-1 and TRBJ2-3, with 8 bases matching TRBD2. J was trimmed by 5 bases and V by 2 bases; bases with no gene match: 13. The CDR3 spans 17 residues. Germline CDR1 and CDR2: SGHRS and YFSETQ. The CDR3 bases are TGCGCCAGCAGCTTACGACCTACGGGGGGGCAGGGAGATACGCAGTATTTT. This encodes CASSLRPTGGQGDTQYF.

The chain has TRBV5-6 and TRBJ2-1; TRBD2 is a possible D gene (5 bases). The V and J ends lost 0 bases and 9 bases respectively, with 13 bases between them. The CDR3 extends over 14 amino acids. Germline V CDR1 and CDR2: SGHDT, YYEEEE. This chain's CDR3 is CASSLGRIGLEQFF. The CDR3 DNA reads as TGTGCCAGCAGCTTGGGCCGTATTGGACTTGAGCAGTTCTTC.

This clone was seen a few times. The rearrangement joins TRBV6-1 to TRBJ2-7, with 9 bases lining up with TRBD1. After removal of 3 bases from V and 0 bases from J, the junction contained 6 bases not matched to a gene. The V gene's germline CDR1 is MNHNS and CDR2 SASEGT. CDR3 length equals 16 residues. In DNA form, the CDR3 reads TGTGCCAGCAGTGATTTGGACAGGGGAAGCTCCTACGAGCAGTACTTC. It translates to CASSDLDRGSSYEQYF.

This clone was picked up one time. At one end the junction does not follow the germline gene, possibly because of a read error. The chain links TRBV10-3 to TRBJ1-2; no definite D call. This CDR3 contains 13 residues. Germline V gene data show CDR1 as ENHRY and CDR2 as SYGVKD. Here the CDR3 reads CAISEGLQRGLSF. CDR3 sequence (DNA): TGTGCCATCAGTGAGGGGTTGCAGCGGGGTCTCAGCTTC.

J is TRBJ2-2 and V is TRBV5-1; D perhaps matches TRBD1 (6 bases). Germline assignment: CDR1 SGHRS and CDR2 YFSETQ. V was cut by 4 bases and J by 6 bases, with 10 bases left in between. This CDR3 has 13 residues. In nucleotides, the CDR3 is TGCGCCAGCAGCCAGGACAGTGCCGGGGAGCTGTTTTTT. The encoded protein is CASSQDSAGELFF.

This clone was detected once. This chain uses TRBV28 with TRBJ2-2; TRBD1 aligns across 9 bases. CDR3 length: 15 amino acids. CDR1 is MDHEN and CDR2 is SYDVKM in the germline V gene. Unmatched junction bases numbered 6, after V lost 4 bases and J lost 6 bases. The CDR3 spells CASSYRDRAPGELFF. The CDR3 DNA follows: TGTGCCAGCAGTTACCGGGACAGGGCTCCCGGGGAGCTGTTTTTT.

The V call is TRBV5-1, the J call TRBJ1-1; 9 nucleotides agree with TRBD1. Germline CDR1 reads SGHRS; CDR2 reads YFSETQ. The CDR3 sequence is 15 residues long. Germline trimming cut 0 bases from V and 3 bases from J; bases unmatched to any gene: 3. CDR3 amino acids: CASSLVWTGDTEAFF. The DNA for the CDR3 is TGCGCCAGCAGCTTGGTGTGGACAGGGGACACTGAAGCTTTCTTT.

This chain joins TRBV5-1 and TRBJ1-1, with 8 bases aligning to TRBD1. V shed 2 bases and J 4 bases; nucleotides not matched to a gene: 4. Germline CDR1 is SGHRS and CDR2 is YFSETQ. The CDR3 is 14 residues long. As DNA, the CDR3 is TGCGCCAGCAGCTTTTCTACAGGGGGCACTGAAGCTTTCTTT. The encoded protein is CASSFSTGGTEAFF.

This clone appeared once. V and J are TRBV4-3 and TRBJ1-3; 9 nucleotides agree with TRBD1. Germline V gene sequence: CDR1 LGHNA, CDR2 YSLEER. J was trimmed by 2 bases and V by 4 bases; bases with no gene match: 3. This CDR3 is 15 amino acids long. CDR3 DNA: TGCGCCAGCAGCCCCGGGGACAGGGCTGGAAACACCATATATTTT. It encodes CASSPGDRAGNTIYF.

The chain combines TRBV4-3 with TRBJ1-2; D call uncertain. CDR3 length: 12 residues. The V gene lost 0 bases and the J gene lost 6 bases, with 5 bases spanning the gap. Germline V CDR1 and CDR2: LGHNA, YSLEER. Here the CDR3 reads CASSQDLDGYTF. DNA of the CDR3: TGCGCCAGCAGCCAAGATCTTGATGGCTACACCTTC.